A single sample is the source of the 9 T cell receptor beta chains below, sequenced in a study of blood T cell repertoires in COVID-19. Using immunoSEQ multiplex PCR, the repertoire was profiled, and TCRdb retains in-frame clones only, with some absent. Of approximately 170,000 clones listed, around four fifths are singletons. The sample taken for sequencing was peripheral blood. These receptors originate from an elderly woman with acute or convalescent COVID-19.

J is TRBJ1-4 and V is TRBV11-2, with 12 bases fitting TRBD1. This CDR3 has 17 amino acids. Looked up from germline, CDR1 is SGHAT and CDR2 is FQNNGV. The ends lost 2 bases at V and 8 bases at J; junction bases unmatched: 9. The CDR3 is CASSLRGTGTGGEKLFF. The CDR3 coding sequence is TGTGCCAGCAGCTTACGGGGGACCGGGACAGGGGGCGAAAAACTGTTTTTT.

The V call is TRBV5-1, the J call TRBJ2-1, with D uncertain. The CDR3 has 17 amino acids. Germline V gene data show CDR1 as SGHRS and CDR2 as YFSETQ. The germline V and J ends were trimmed by 1 base and 0 bases, with 14 bases remaining between them. CDR3 DNA sequence: TGCGCCAGCAGCTTGCGGCACACGGAGAGCTCCTACAATGAGCAGTTCTTC. Translation: CASSLRHTESSYNEQFF.

CDR3 nucleotides: TGTGCCAGCAGTATACAGGGTCACAATTCACCCCTCCACTTT. Residues: CASSIQGHNSPLHF. This chain connects TRBV27 to TRBJ1-6; D perhaps matches TRBD1 (6 bases). CDR1 and CDR2 (germline): MNHEY, SMNVEV (reference sequence). The CDR3 sequence is 14 residues long. V was clipped by 5 bases and J by 7 bases, with 12 bases between them.

The rearrangement links TRBV7-9 to TRBJ1-2, with 7 positions matching TRBD1. CDR3 length: 14 residues. The V and J ends lost 5 bases and 5 bases, in that order; junction bases with no gene match: 8. Germline assignment: CDR1 SEHNR and CDR2 FQNEAQ (reference sequence). The CDR3 loop is CASSTAAGGYGYTF. The DNA of the CDR3 is TGTGCCAGCAGCACAGCCGCAGGGGGTTATGGCTACACCTTC. Based on the CDR3 plus reference TRBV7-9 and TRBJ1-2, the full variable domain is DTGVSQNPRHKITKRGQNVTFRCDPISEHNRLYWYRQTLGQGPEFLTYFQNEAQLEKSRLLSDRFSAERPKGSFSTLEIQRTEQGDSAMYLCASSTAAGGYGYTFGSGTRLTVV.

The chain combines TRBV10-3 with TRBJ2-7; no reliable D call. The CDR3 covers 12 residues. The germline V gene has CDR1 ENHRY and CDR2 SYGVKD. Trimming stripped 2 bases from V and 3 bases from J, with 5 bases between. The DNA for the CDR3 is TGTGCCATCAGTGAGACAGACTACGAGCAGTACTTC. Translating gives CAISETDYEQYF.

The V gene is TRBV7-2, the J gene TRBJ1-1; 7 bases align to TRBD1. The germline V gene encodes CDR1 SGHTA and CDR2 FQGNSA. This CDR3 is 15 amino acids long. The J segment lost 2 bases and the V segment lost 5 bases, leaving 8 bases of the junction unmatched. CDR3 protein: CASSPTRTGNTEAFF. CDR3 DNA sequence: TGTGCCAGCAGCCCGACACGGACAGGAAACACTGAAGCTTTCTTT.

The rearrangement links TRBV11-2 to TRBJ2-2, with 10 nucleotides matching TRBD1. The germline CDR1 and CDR2 sequences are SGHAT and FQNNGV. The CDR3 is 15 amino acids. The J segment lost 6 bases and the V segment lost 5 bases, leaving 6 bases of the junction unmatched. The CDR3 loop reads CASSRWTGGAGELFF. For the CDR3, the DNA is TGTGCCAGCAGCCGTTGGACAGGGGGGGCCGGGGAGCTGTTTTTT. The entire variable domain, with the rest obtained from reference TRBV11-2 and TRBJ2-2, is as follows: EAGVAQSPRYKIIEKRQSVAFWCNPISGHATLYWYQQILGQGPKLLIQFQNNGVVDDSQLPKDRFSAERLKGVDSTLKIQPAKLEDSAVYLCASSRWTGGAGELFFGEGSRLTVL.

V is TRBV7-2 and J is TRBJ2-5; 9 nucleotides line up with TRBD1. CDR3 size: 16 residues. Germline V gene data show CDR1 as SGHTA and CDR2 as FQGNSA. V dropped 4 bases and J dropped 7; count of bases not matched to a gene: 13. CDR3 coding DNA: TGTGCCAGCAGCTCTCTCCAGGGACAGGGCTTCGGGACCCAGTACTTC. Translating gives CASSSLQGQGFGTQYF.

The rearrangement uses TRBV5-6 and TRBJ2-2, with TRBD1 as a possible D gene (5 bases). CDR3 length: 13 amino acids. Trimming removed 4 bases from V and 7 bases from J, with 11 bases in between. Germline values: CDR1 SGHDT, CDR2 YYEEEE. For the CDR3, the DNA is TGTGCCAGCAGCATAGGGGCGAGCGGGGAGCTGTTTTTT. This sequence encodes CASSIGASGELFF.